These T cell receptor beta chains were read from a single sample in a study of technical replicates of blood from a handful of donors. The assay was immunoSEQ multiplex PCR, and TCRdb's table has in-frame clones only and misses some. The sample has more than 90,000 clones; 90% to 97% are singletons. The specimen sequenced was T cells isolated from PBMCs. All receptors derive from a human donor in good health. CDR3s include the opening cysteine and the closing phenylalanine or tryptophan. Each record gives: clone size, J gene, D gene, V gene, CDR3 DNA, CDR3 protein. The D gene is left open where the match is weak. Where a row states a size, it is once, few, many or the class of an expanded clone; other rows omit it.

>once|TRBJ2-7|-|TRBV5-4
TGTGCCAGCAGCACTAGAACCACAGTGTACGAGCAGTACTTC
CASSTRTTVYEQYF
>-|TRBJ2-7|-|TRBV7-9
TGTGCCAGCACATCAACGGTGGACAGATCATCCTACGAGCAGTACTTC
CASTSTVDRSSYEQYF
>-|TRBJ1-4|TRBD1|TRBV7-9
TGTGCCAGCAGCTCCGGGACAGGGGGCGGAAAACTGTTTTTT
CASSSGTGGGKLFF
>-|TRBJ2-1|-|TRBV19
TGTGCCAGTAGTATCCCCACAGACGCTTCCTACAATGAGCAGTTCTTC
CASSIPTDASYNEQFF
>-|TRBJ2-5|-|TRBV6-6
TGTGCCAGCAGTCTGGGGGACAACATAGAGACCCAGTACTTC
CASSLGDNIETQYF
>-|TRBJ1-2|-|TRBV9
TGTGCCAGCAGCCAATCCCCAGCCCCTCGGGACACATGGTCTAACTATGGCTACACCTTC
CASSQSPAPRDTWSNYGYTF
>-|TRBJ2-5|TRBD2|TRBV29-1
TGCAGCGCCGGGACTAGCTGGGAGCAGTACTTC
CSAGTSWEQYF
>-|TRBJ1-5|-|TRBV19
TGTGCCAGTAGTATCCGGGGGAATCAGCCCCAGCATTTT
CASSIRGNQPQHF
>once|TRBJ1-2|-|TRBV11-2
TGTGCCAGCAGCTTAGATCGGGGTAACTATGGCTACACCTTC
CASSLDRGNYGYTF
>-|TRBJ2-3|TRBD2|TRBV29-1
TGCAGCGTTGTGGGACTAGCTATCGGTACAGATACGCAGTATTTT
CSVVGLAIGTDTQYF
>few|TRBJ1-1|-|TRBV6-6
TGTGCCAGCTGTAGGAGCGAAAAGAACACTGAAGCTTTCTTT
CASCRSEKNTEAFF
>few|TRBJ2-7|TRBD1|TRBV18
TGTGCCAGCTCATACGGGACAGGCCCCTCCTACGAGCAGTACTTC
CASSYGTGPSYEQYF
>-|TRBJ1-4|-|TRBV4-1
TGCGCCAGCAGCCCGAGGACAGTAACTAATGAAAAACTGTTTTTT
CASSPRTVTNEKLFF
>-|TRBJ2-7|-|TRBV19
TGTGCCAGTAGTACTAGGAGTCGCGACGAGCAGTACTTC
CASSTRSRDEQYF
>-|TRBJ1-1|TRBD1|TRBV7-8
TGTGCCAGCAGCTTGGGGACAGGGAGGAGGACTGAAGCTTTCTTT
CASSLGTGRRTEAFF
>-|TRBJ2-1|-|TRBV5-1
TGCGCCAGCAGCCCGTCCGGGACAAAAGTCTACAATGAGCAGTTCTTC
CASSPSGTKVYNEQFF
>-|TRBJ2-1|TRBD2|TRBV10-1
TGCGCCAGCAGTGAGGCTAGCGGGGTTTACAATGAGCAGTTCTTC
CASSEASGVYNEQFF
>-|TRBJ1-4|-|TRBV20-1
TGCAGTGCTAGAGGAGGTGAAAAACTGTTTTTT
CSARGGEKLFF